This T cell receptor (beta chain) was recorded in a study of shared clonotypes between healthy human individuals. The CDR3 has 14 amino acids. Germline V gene lookup returns CDR1 MDHEN and CDR2 SYDVKM. V was clipped by 5 bases and J by 7 bases; unmatched bases: 7. Unsorted samples relied on about 90 million PBMCs, which served as the source of genomic DNA. The assay was run at deep level. The material for each subset, its genomic DNA, was split evenly across several immunoSEQ plates. Using immunoSEQ multiplex PCR, the repertoire was profiled, and TCRdb retains in-frame clones only, with some absent. The profile shows 450,000 or so clones, about 74% of them singletons.

Sample: PBMCs. The source is a woman in her thirties or forties in good health. Some clones in this sample may be carry-over from other donors' samples. The chain recombines TRBV28 with TRBJ1-2; 10 positions agree with TRBD1. CDR3 region: CASSNDRGRGGYTF. The CDR3 DNA follows: TGTGCCAGCAGTAACGACAGGGGGCGGGGTGGCTACACCTTC.